These 23 T cell receptor beta chains originate from one sample sequenced in a study of chemoradiotherapy in HPV16-positive cancers. Assay: immunoSEQ multiplex PCR; the TCRdb copy retains only in-frame clones and omits some. The sample contains some 32,000 clones, approximately 90% of which appear only once. The sequencing here drew on blood, taken from a patient who underwent chemoradiotherapy. The receptors stem from a human donor with HPV-associated anogenital cancer.

The chain combines TRBV7-9 with TRBJ2-5; 11 nucleotides agree with TRBD2. V shed 2 bases and J 2 bases; nucleotides not matched to a gene: 1. The germline gives CDR1 SEHNR, CDR2 FQNEAQ (reference sequence). The CDR3 runs 15 residues. The CDR3 here is CASSLIAGGQETQYF. CDR3 DNA sequence: TGTGCCAGCAGCTTAATAGCGGGAGGGCAAGAGACCCAGTACTTC.

The chain has TRBV15 and TRBJ2-6; possible D gene TRBD2, 5 bases. The V gene's germline CDR1 is LNHNV and CDR2 YYDKDF (reference sequence). Trimming removed 5 bases at V and 4 bases at J, with 15 bases between. The CDR3 loop spans 16 amino acids. The CDR3 reads CATSSGRDGGANVLTF. The CDR3 DNA sequence: TGTGCCACCAGCTCCGGACGGGATGGAGGGGCCAACGTCCTGACTTTC.

This clone appeared a few times. The chain recombines TRBV28 with TRBJ1-4; D gene ambiguous. The CDR3 has 15 residues. Germline V CDR1 and CDR2: MDHEN, SYDVKM. The germline V and J ends were trimmed by 4 bases and 0 bases, with 9 bases remaining between them. The CDR3 is CASSSPTATNEKLFF. DNA of the CDR3: TGTGCCAGCAGTTCCCCGACGGCAACTAATGAAAAACTGTTTTTT. The whole variable domain, filled in from reference TRBV28 and TRBJ1-4, reads DVKVTQSSRYLVKRTGEKVFLECVQDMDHENMFWYRQDPGLGLRLIYFSYDVKMKEKGDIPEGYSVSREKKERFSLILESASTNQTSMYLCASSSPTATNEKLFFGSGTQLSVL.

The rearrangement uses TRBV11-3 and TRBJ2-2; 7 nucleotides agree with TRBD2. The CDR3 consists of 15 residues. Germline V lookup: CDR1 SGHNT, CDR2 YENEEA. The V and J ends lost 6 bases and 1 base, in that order; junction bases with no gene match: 5. The DNA for the CDR3 is TGTGCCAGCAGTCCGACTAGCCTGAACACCGGGGAGCTGTTTTTT. This gives the protein CASSPTSLNTGELFF.

This chain's CDR3 is CAWSVRGGLGSPLHF. CDR3 nucleotides: TGTGCCTGGAGTGTACGGGGGGGGTTGGGTTCACCCCTCCACTTT. The chain uses TRBV30 and TRBJ1-6, with D tentatively TRBD1 (5 bases). Trimming removed 0 bases at V and 9 bases at J, with 15 bases between. Germline CDR1 is GTSNPN and CDR2 is SVGIG (reference sequence). This CDR3 comprises 15 residues.

The J gene is TRBJ2-7, the V gene TRBV5-6, with 10 bases matching TRBD1. Germline CDR1 reads SGHDT; CDR2 reads YYEEEE. The CDR3 consists of 14 residues. Trimming cost V 4 bases and J 3 bases; bases outside gene matches: 4. As DNA, the CDR3 is TGTGCCAGCAGCCCTGGGACAGGGGACTACGAGCAGTACTTC. The encoded protein is CASSPGTGDYEQYF.

The V gene is TRBV6-4, the J gene TRBJ2-1; D unclear. The ends were cut back, 4 bases at V and 1 base at J, with 8 bases in the middle. The germline V gene has CDR1 MRHNA and CDR2 SNTAGT. This CDR3 contains 14 residues. The chain's CDR3 is CASSVDTSYNEQFF. CDR3 sequence (DNA): TGTGCCAGCAGTGTCGACACTTCCTACAATGAGCAGTTCTTC.

The CDR3 DNA is TGCGCCAGCAGTCGGCGCGCGGGGAGAAACACCGGGGAGCTGTTTTTT. It codes for CASSRRAGRNTGELFF. The rearrangement links TRBV10-2 to TRBJ2-2; D may be TRBD2 (6 bases). V dropped 5 bases and J dropped 2 bases, with 15 bases sitting between them. Per germline, CDR1 WSHSY and CDR2 SAAADI. CDR3 length: 16 residues.

The V gene is TRBV19, the J gene TRBJ2-2; 9 positions match TRBD2. Germline CDR1 is LNHDA and CDR2 is SQIVND (reference sequence). The CDR3 consists of 17 residues. With V trimmed by 2 bases and J by 4 bases, 8 bases remained unmatched. CDR3 amino acids: CASSIRRGGIGTGELFF. Written as DNA, the CDR3 is TGTGCCAGTAGTATAAGGCGGGGGGGCATTGGCACCGGGGAGCTGTTTTTT.

The rearrangement joins TRBV19 to TRBJ2-2; TRBD1 might be the D (6 bases). Between the trimmed V and J ends, which lost 6 bases and 1 base, there was a span of 9 bases. This CDR3 spans 14 amino acids. Per the germline V gene, CDR1 is LNHDA and CDR2 is SQIVND (reference sequence). The DNA for the CDR3 is TGTGCCAGTAGGGACAGACAGAACACCGGGGAGCTGTTTTTT. Its translation: CASRDRQNTGELFF.

The table lists this clone with a count of one. V usage is TRBV6-5 and J usage is TRBJ1-5, with D possibly being TRBD1 (5 bases). V lost 8 bases and J 2 bases, leaving 7 bases between the germline ends. There are 12 residues in the CDR3. Germline V gene data show CDR1 as MNHEY and CDR2 as SVGAGI. CDR3 bases: TGTGCCAGCGGCAGGGGCAATCAGCCCCAGCATTTT. It is translated as CASGRGNQPQHF.

This clone showed up just a few times. The CDR3 sequence: CASSENYGESYEQYF. Here the CDR3 DNA reads TGTGCCAGCAGTGAAAATTATGGGGAGAGCTACGAGCAGTACTTC. The rearrangement uses TRBV6-1 and TRBJ2-7; D might be TRBD2 (5 bases). The germline V gene has CDR1 MNHNS and CDR2 SASEGT. Trimming took off 2 bases at V and 3 bases at J, with 14 bases between the two ends. The CDR3 runs 15 residues.

The genes are TRBV18 and TRBJ1-1; D unclear. The CDR3 extends over 13 amino acids. Per germline, CDR1 KGHSH and CDR2 LQKENI. V was shortened by 4 bases and J by 7 bases, with 13 bases between the two germline ends. For the CDR3, the DNA is TGTGCCAGCTCACTGCTGGACGGCCGTGAAGCTTTCTTT. Protein: CASSLLDGREAFF.

The chain carries TRBV28 and TRBJ1-5, with a weak D call TRBD1 (6 bases). V shed 5 bases and J shed 2 bases, with 13 bases lying between them. The germline V gene encodes CDR1 MDHEN and CDR2 SYDVKM. The CDR3 length is 15 residues. The CDR3 DNA follows: TGTGCCAGCAGTCGGAACAGGGCCGGCAATCAGCCCCAGCATTTT. This codes for CASSRNRAGNQPQHF.

The CDR3 loop reads CASRFRLGNSNQPQHF. The CDR3 region has the DNA TGTGCCAGCAGGTTTAGGTTGGGGAATAGCAATCAGCCCCAGCATTTT. The chain is built from TRBV28 and TRBJ1-5, with D unclear. Trimming pared 6 bases from V and 0 bases from J, leaving 15 bases between. Germline CDR1 MDHEN, CDR2 SYDVKM. The CDR3 contains 16 residues.

A note on this clone: One end of the junction fails to match germline, which may point to a read error. The J gene is TRBJ2-3, the V gene TRBV7-7; possible D gene TRBD2, 6 bases. Germline CDR1 reads SSHAT; CDR2 reads FNYEAQ (reference sequence). The CDR3 is 13 amino acids. This CDR3 reads CASSGTDGDTQYF. In DNA form, the CDR3 reads TGTGCTAGCAGTGGGACTGACGGAGATACGCAGTATTTT. The full variable domain, with the rest looked up from reference TRBV7-7 and TRBJ2-3, is GAGVSQSPRYKVTKRGQDVTLRCDPISSHATLYWYQQALGQGPEFLTYFNYEAQPDKSGLPSDRFSAERPEGSISTLTIQRTEQRDSAMYRCASSGTDGDTQYFGPGTRLTVL.

This clone was counted once. V usage is TRBV5-1 and J usage is TRBJ1-1; D is undetermined. Germline V lookup: CDR1 SGHRS, CDR2 YFSETQ. V shed 3 bases and J shed 2 bases, with 11 bases lying between them. CDR3 length equals 14 residues. In DNA form, the CDR3 reads TGCGCCAGCAGCTCTCCGCCGGATAACACTGAAGCTTTCTTT. Translated: CASSSPPDNTEAFF.

The chain is built from TRBV20-1 and TRBJ2-3; D gene ambiguous. The germline V and J ends were trimmed by 3 bases and 3 bases, with 4 bases remaining between them. The CDR3 extends over 11 amino acids. Germline CDR1 DFQATT, CDR2 SNEGSKA (reference sequence). The CDR3 here is CSASQTDTQYF. The DNA of the CDR3 is TGCAGTGCTAGCCAAACAGATACGCAGTATTTT.

The CDR3 protein is CASSASPLAGGPDTQYF. DNA of the CDR3: TGTGCCAGCAGTGCCTCACCCCTAGCGGGGGGGCCAGATACGCAGTATTTT. The V and J genes are TRBV2 and TRBJ2-3; the match to TRBD2 covers 12 bases. Trimming at V came to 4 bases and at J to 4 bases, leaving 9 bases not matched to a gene. Germline V gives CDR1 SNHLY, CDR2 FYNNEI. The CDR3 is 17 residues long.

The gene calls are TRBV5-1 and TRBJ2-7; 9 bases agree with TRBD1. CDR3 length: 14 amino acids. Germline CDR1 reads SGHRS; CDR2 reads YFSETQ. Unmatched junction bases numbered 3, after V lost 4 bases and J lost 1 base. CDR3: CASSPGQGSYEQYF. In nucleotides, the CDR3 is TGCGCCAGCAGCCCGGGACAGGGTTCCTACGAGCAGTACTTC.

The chain is built from TRBV4-1 and TRBJ1-2; D unclear. The CDR3 is made up of 14 amino acids. Trimming removed 0 bases from V and 3 bases from J, with 8 bases in between. Germline V gene data show CDR1 as MGHRA and CDR2 as YSYEKL. The CDR3 region has the DNA TGCGCCAGCAGCCAAGACGGGGTTTACTATGGCTACACCTTC. Translation gives CASSQDGVYYGYTF.

The chain carries TRBV10-1 and TRBJ2-7; D not resolved. Germline V gene sequence: CDR1 WNHNN, CDR2 SYGVQD (reference sequence). Trimming took 9 bases from V and 0 from J, leaving 9 bases between them. CDR3 length: 12 amino acids. Here the CDR3 DNA reads TGCGCCAGTGGATCGAGCTCCTACGAGCAGTACTTC. Translating it yields CASGSSSYEQYF.

V and J are TRBV9 and TRBJ1-2, with a possible D match to TRBD1 (6 bases). CDR3 length: 13 residues. V was pared by 0 bases and J by 5 bases, with 8 bases between. CDR1 is SGDLS and CDR2 is YYNGEE in the germline V gene. The CDR3 protein is CASSVGQGYGYTF. The CDR3 region has the DNA TGTGCCAGCAGCGTAGGTCAGGGGTATGGCTACACCTTC.